This TCR beta chain was recorded in a study of blood T cell repertoires in COVID-19. The germline CDR1 and CDR2 sequences are SGHNT and YENEEA. V dropped 2 bases and J dropped 1 base, with 8 bases sitting between them. This CDR3 spans 14 amino acids. Clones were read by immunoSEQ multiplex PCR, and TCRdb kept only the in-frame ones, dropping some. The data hold 150,000 to 200,000 clones, with roughly 84% observed a single time. The gene calls are TRBV11-3 and TRBJ1-1; D may be TRBD1 (5 bases). Sequencing input: PBMCs or T cells enriched from blood (not recorded which). The clonotype originates from a man between 60 and 75 years old who had recovered from COVID-19. The CDR3 DNA sequence: TGTGCCAGCAGCTTAAGTGGACAGAACACTGAAGCTTTCTTT. Its translation is CASSLSGQNTEAFF.